A single sample gave rise to the 19 T cell receptor beta chains below, sequenced in a study of blood T cell repertoires in COVID-19. TCRdb's copy holds only in-frame clones and misses some; the assay was immunoSEQ multiplex PCR. This table holds roughly 200,000 clones, approximately 80% found once. The sequenced sample was peripheral blood. Source of these receptors: a human donor in a cohort sampled during active COVID-19.

V is TRBV11-2 and J is TRBJ2-1; D call uncertain. The CDR3 is 13 residues long. Germline V gene data show CDR1 as SGHAT and CDR2 as FQNNGV. The V end was cut by 7 bases, the J end by 3 bases, with 10 bases between. The chain's CDR3 is CASTAILYNEQFF. CDR3 bases: TGTGCCAGCACCGCAATACTCTACAATGAGCAGTTCTTC.

This rearrangement joins TRBV28 to TRBJ1-1, with D hard to call. The V gene lost 6 bases and the J gene lost 1 base, with 9 bases spanning the gap. The germline gives CDR1 MDHEN, CDR2 SYDVKM. The CDR3 loop spans 13 amino acids. The DNA of the CDR3 is TGTGCCAGCAGCCCCCGGGAGAACACTGAAGCTTTCTTT. Residues: CASSPRENTEAFF.

Notes on this clone: This sample also contains other DNA sequences that code for the same CDR3. This rearrangement joins TRBV2 to TRBJ2-1; 7 positions agree with TRBD1. With V trimmed by 7 bases and J by 0 bases, 3 bases remained unmatched. The V gene's germline CDR1 is SNHLY and CDR2 FYNNEI. This CDR3 is built from 14 residues. In nucleotides, the CDR3 is TGTGCCAGCAAAGGGGGCAGCTCCTACAATGAGCAGTTCTTC. Translating it yields CASKGGSSYNEQFF. Filled out from reference TRBV2 and TRBJ2-1, the complete variable domain reads EPEVTQTPSHQVTQMGQEVILRCVPISNHLYFYWYRQILGQKVEFLVSFYNNEISEKSEIFDDQFSVERPDGSNFTLKIRSTKLEDSAMYFCASKGGSSYNEQFFGPGTRLTVL.

The gene calls are TRBV2 and TRBJ1-2, with 8 bases identical to TRBD1. This CDR3 has 14 amino acids. V was clipped by 6 bases and J by 6 bases; unmatched bases: 9. Looked up from germline, CDR1 is SNHLY and CDR2 is FYNNEI. CDR3 bases: TGTGCCAGCAGGGAGACAGGGGCGGACAATGGCTACACCTTC. Translation gives CASRETGADNGYTF.

The chain combines TRBV2 with TRBJ2-7; a weak D match, TRBD1 (6 bases). Germline assignment: CDR1 SNHLY and CDR2 FYNNEI. The CDR3 consists of 13 residues. V lost 6 bases and J 1 base, leaving 10 bases between the germline ends. The CDR3 is CASSRDKSYEQYV. The DNA for the CDR3 is TGTGCCAGCAGCCGGGACAAATCCTACGAGCAGTACGTC.

The gene calls are TRBV18 and TRBJ2-5; 10 bases are a match to TRBD2. Germline CDR1 reads KGHSH; CDR2 reads LQKENI. V trimming: 1 base; J trimming: 4 bases; junction bases outside the gene matches: 6. CDR3 length equals 16 residues. The CDR3 DNA reads TGTGCCAGCTCACCACTACTAGCGGGGTTAGGAGAGACCCAGTACTTC. Translation: CASSPLLAGLGETQYF.

This clone has ten or more counts. J is TRBJ2-6 and V is TRBV10-3; no reliable D call. V was pared by 4 bases and J by 0 bases, with 10 bases between. CDR3 length: 16 amino acids. Per germline, CDR1 ENHRY and CDR2 SYGVKD. Here the CDR3 reads CAISGQVGSGANVLTF. CDR3 DNA: TGTGCCATCAGTGGGCAGGTGGGCTCTGGGGCCAACGTCCTGACTTTC.

The chain recombines TRBV6-6 with TRBJ2-7; the match to TRBD1 covers 7 bases. Germline loops: CDR1 MNHNY, CDR2 SVGAGI (reference sequence). This CDR3 spans 14 amino acids. J lost 0 bases, V lost 4 bases, and 3 bases had no gene match. The CDR3 sequence is CASSLDRASYEQYF. CDR3 bases: TGTGCCAGCAGTTTAGACAGGGCCTCCTACGAGCAGTACTTC.

The table lists this clone with a count of one. This sequence joins TRBV6-5 and TRBJ2-1; D remains unclear. The CDR3 runs to 15 residues. CDR1 and CDR2 from the germline V gene are MNHEY and SVGAGI. Trimming pared 6 bases from V and 8 bases from J, leaving 20 bases between. CDR3 protein: CASSPTTRFAYEQFF. CDR3 nucleotides: TGTGCCAGCAGCCCCACTACTCGATTTGCCTATGAGCAGTTCTTC.

The chain carries TRBV7-9 and TRBJ2-1, with D perhaps TRBD1 (6 bases). V was shortened by 3 bases and J by 6 bases, with 9 bases between the two germline ends. CDR1 is SEHNR and CDR2 is FQNEAQ in the germline V gene (reference sequence). This CDR3 spans 13 amino acids. The CDR3 nucleotides read TGTGCCAGCAGCTTGGCAGGGGTCAATGAGCAGTTCTTC. It is translated as CASSLAGVNEQFF.

This chain links TRBV19 with TRBJ1-5; the match to TRBD1 covers 7 bases. V lost 4 bases to trimming and J lost 0 bases; unmatched junction nucleotides: 9. The CDR3 is 17 amino acids. Germline values: CDR1 LNHDA, CDR2 SQIVND (reference sequence). In DNA, the CDR3 is TGTGCCAGTAGTAGACTCGGGACAGCTTATAGCAATCAGCCCCAGCATTTT. Encoded protein: CASSRLGTAYSNQPQHF.

CDR3 DNA: TGTGCCAGCAGCGTGACAGGGGCTGGTAAGACCCAGTACTTC. Translated, it gives CASSVTGAGKTQYF. V is TRBV28 and J is TRBJ2-5; 8 bases are a match to TRBD1. CDR3 length: 14 amino acids. The J segment lost 6 bases and the V segment lost 6 bases, leaving 9 bases of the junction unmatched. Germline loops: CDR1 MDHEN, CDR2 SYDVKM.

The chain has TRBV19 and TRBJ2-1, with 8 bases identical to TRBD2. The CDR3 runs to 12 residues. Per germline, CDR1 LNHDA and CDR2 SQIVND (reference sequence). Trimming removed 11 bases from V and 8 bases from J; junction bases left unmatched: 8. As DNA, the CDR3 is TGTGCCGTTTGGGGAGCGGGGGATGAGCAGTTCTTC. Protein product: CAVWGAGDEQFF. The full variable domain, rest sourced from reference TRBV19 and TRBJ2-1, is DGGITQSPKYLFRKEGQNVTLSCEQNLNHDAMYWYRQDPGQGLRLIYYSQIVNDFQKGDIAEGYSVSREKKESFPLTVTSAQKNPTAFYLCAVWGAGDEQFFGPGTRLTVL.

The chain employs TRBV12-3 or TRBV12-4 and TRBJ1-2; no clear D gene. Trimming removed 6 bases from V and 3 bases from J, with 8 bases in between. There are 12 residues in the CDR3. As DNA, the CDR3 is TGTGCCAGCAGCAAGGGAGACTATGGCTACACCTTC. Translation gives CASSKGDYGYTF.

This chain's CDR3 is CASSESTSGRISSYNEQFF. CDR3 in DNA: TGTGCCAGCAGTGAGTCGACTAGCGGAAGAATCAGCTCCTACAATGAGCAGTTCTTC. V usage is TRBV2 and J usage is TRBJ2-1; 9 bases are a match to TRBD2. After removal of 3 bases from V and 0 bases from J, the junction contained 12 bases not matched to a gene. The germline V gene encodes CDR1 SNHLY and CDR2 FYNNEI. The CDR3 runs 19 residues.

The chain joins TRBV5-6 to TRBJ2-2, with D possibly TRBD2 on 6 matching bases. The CDR3 runs 18 residues. V dropped 1 base and J dropped 4 bases, with 20 bases sitting between them. Germline V lookup: CDR1 SGHDT, CDR2 YYEEEE. CDR3 loop: CASSLIGHSGERTGELFF. In DNA form, the CDR3 reads TGTGCCAGCAGCTTGATCGGTCACTCGGGGGAGCGCACCGGGGAGCTGTTTTTT.

This clone turned up a few times. V is TRBV28 and J is TRBJ2-7; perhaps TRBD1 as D (5 bases). Per germline, CDR1 MDHEN and CDR2 SYDVKM. V was trimmed by 6 bases and J by 4 bases, leaving 7 bases between them. The CDR3 runs to 11 residues. The CDR3 DNA follows: TGTGCCAGCAGCGGACATTACGAGCAGTACTTC. Translated: CASSGHYEQYF. Full variable domain (remainder filled in from reference TRBV28 and TRBJ2-7): DVKVTQSSRYLVKRTGEKVFLECVQDMDHENMFWYRQDPGLGLRLIYFSYDVKMKEKGDIPEGYSVSREKKERFSLILESASTNQTSMYLCASSGHYEQYFGPGTRLTVT.

The rearrangement uses TRBV7-3 and TRBJ2-5; TRBD1 aligns across 7 bases. From germline, CDR1 is SGHTA and CDR2 FQGTGA. Losses at the gene ends were 5 bases for V and 0 bases for J; bases not matched to a gene: 3. The CDR3 is 14 residues long. Here the CDR3 reads CASSRDRDQETQYF. DNA of the CDR3: TGTGCCAGCAGCCGGGACAGAGACCAAGAGACCCAGTACTTC. The complete variable domain, with remaining parts taken from reference TRBV7-3 and TRBJ2-5, reads GAGVSQTPSNKVTEKGKYVELRCDPISGHTALYWYRQSLGQGPEFLIYFQGTGAADDSGLPNDRFFAVRPEGSVSTLKIQRTERGDSAVYLCASSRDRDQETQYFGPGTRLLVL.

J is TRBJ1-5 and V is TRBV18, with TRBD1 matching over 7 bases. The CDR3 is 14 amino acids. The germline CDR1 and CDR2 sequences are KGHSH and LQKENI. V shed 1 base, J shed 7 bases, and the junction held 4 bases outside the gene matches. This chain's CDR3 is CASSPRRQGQPQHF. The CDR3 DNA sequence: TGTGCCAGCTCACCACGGCGACAGGGACAGCCCCAGCATTTT.